This T cell receptor beta chain derives from a study of beta chain features in type 1 diabetes. Every isolated RNA sample was fully reverse transcribed, so sequencing captured expressed TCRB transcripts. The repertoire was sequenced with immunoSEQ multiplex PCR; TCRdb's copy has only in-frame clones and lacks some. Of 310,000 or so clones in the sample, approximately 8.2% were seen once. The material sequenced was central memory CD4+ T cells from blood. The sequence derives from a woman between 18 and 29 years old in good health.

CDR3 DNA: TGCGCCAGCAGCCAAGAAGGCTTCCCAACTAATGAAAAACTGTTTTTT. The encoded protein is CASSQEGFPTNEKLFF. The chain is built from TRBV4-1 and TRBJ1-4, with D unresolved. Trimming took off 0 bases at V and 0 bases at J, with 8 bases between the two ends. Germline assignment: CDR1 MGHRA and CDR2 YSYEKL. The CDR3 loop spans 16 amino acids.